The clone carrying this T cell receptor (beta chain) showed up just a few times. This specimen comes from a study of blood T cell repertoires in COVID-19. In the study overall: Donors in the United States, Italy and Spain gave samples during acute or convalescent COVID-19. Nucleic acid was either cDNA or gDNA, and it came from T cells, B-cell-depleted T cells, or PBMCs.

Profiled with immunoSEQ multiplex PCR; TCRdb holds only in-frame clones, not every one. The data hold more than 150,000 clones, with about 75% observed a single time. V was cut by 4 bases and J by 0 bases, with 10 bases left in between. The CDR3 is made up of 14 amino acids. Germline lookup yields CDR1 SGHNT and CDR2 YYREEE (reference sequence). The J gene is TRBJ1-1, the V gene TRBV5-4; tentative D call: TRBD1 (6 bases). The sample was peripheral blood. The sequence derives from a woman in her sixties or seventies with acute or convalescent COVID-19. The CDR3 DNA reads as TGTGCCAGCAGCGGTGGACAGTTGAACACTGAAGCTTTCTTT. It codes for CASSGGQLNTEAFF.